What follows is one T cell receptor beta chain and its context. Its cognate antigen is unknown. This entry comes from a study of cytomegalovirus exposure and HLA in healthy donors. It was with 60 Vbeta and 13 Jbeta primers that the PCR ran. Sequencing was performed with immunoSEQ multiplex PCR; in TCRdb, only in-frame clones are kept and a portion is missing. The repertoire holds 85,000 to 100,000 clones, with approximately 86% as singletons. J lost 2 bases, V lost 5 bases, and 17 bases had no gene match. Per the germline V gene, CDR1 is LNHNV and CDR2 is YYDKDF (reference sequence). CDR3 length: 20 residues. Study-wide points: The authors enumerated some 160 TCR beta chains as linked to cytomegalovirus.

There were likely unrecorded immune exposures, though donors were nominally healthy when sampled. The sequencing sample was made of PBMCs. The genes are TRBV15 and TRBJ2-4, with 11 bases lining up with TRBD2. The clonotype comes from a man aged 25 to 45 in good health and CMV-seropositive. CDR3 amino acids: CATSGLSGLADTKPKNIQYF. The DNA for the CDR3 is TGTGCCACCAGCGGACTCTCGGGACTAGCGGACACCAAGCCCAAAAACATTCAGTACTTC.